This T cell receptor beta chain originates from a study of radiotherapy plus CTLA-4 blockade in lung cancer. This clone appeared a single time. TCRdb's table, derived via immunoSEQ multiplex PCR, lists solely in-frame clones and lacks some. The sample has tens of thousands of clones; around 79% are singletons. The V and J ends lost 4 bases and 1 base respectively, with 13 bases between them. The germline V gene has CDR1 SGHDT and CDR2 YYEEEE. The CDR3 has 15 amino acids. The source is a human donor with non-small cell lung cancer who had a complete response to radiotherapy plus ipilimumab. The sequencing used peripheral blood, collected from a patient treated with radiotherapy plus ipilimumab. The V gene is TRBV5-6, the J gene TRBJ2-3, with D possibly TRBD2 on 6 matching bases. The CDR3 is CASSQLALGTDTQYF. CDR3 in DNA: TGTGCCAGCAGCCAACTAGCTTTGGGCACAGATACGCAGTATTTT. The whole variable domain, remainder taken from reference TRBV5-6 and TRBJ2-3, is DAGVTQSPTHLIKTRGQQVTLRCSPKSGHDTVSWYQQALGQGPQFIFQYYEEEERQRGNFPDRFSGHQFPNYSSELNVNALLLGDSALYLCASSQLALGTDTQYFGPGTRLTVL.